This TCR beta chain was recovered during a study of CD8 T cells in Susac syndrome. Reverse transcription used roughly 0.5 to 1 ug RNA and random hexamers. TCR beta CDR3 was amplified by immunoSEQ multiplex PCR. This amplification extended across 54 Vbeta and 13 Jbeta segments. TCRdb re-analysed the immunoSEQ multiplex PCR reads in MiXCR, keeping a single row per CDR3 protein. Of 55,000 to 70,000 distinct CDR3 sequences in the sample, 95% are singletons; the top ten hold roughly 0.24%. V was clipped by 3 bases and J by 8 bases, with 12 bases between them. Germline V lookup: CDR1 SEHNR, CDR2 FQNEAQ (reference sequence). This CDR3 comprises 13 residues.

The chain combines TRBV7-9 with TRBJ2-3, with unresolved D. The sequencing input was CD8+ T cells from PBMCs. This clonotype originated in a human donor in good health. As DNA, the CDR3 is TGTGCCAGCAGCTTTAGCCAGGAAGGTACGCAGTATTTT. Residues: CASSFSQEGTQYF.